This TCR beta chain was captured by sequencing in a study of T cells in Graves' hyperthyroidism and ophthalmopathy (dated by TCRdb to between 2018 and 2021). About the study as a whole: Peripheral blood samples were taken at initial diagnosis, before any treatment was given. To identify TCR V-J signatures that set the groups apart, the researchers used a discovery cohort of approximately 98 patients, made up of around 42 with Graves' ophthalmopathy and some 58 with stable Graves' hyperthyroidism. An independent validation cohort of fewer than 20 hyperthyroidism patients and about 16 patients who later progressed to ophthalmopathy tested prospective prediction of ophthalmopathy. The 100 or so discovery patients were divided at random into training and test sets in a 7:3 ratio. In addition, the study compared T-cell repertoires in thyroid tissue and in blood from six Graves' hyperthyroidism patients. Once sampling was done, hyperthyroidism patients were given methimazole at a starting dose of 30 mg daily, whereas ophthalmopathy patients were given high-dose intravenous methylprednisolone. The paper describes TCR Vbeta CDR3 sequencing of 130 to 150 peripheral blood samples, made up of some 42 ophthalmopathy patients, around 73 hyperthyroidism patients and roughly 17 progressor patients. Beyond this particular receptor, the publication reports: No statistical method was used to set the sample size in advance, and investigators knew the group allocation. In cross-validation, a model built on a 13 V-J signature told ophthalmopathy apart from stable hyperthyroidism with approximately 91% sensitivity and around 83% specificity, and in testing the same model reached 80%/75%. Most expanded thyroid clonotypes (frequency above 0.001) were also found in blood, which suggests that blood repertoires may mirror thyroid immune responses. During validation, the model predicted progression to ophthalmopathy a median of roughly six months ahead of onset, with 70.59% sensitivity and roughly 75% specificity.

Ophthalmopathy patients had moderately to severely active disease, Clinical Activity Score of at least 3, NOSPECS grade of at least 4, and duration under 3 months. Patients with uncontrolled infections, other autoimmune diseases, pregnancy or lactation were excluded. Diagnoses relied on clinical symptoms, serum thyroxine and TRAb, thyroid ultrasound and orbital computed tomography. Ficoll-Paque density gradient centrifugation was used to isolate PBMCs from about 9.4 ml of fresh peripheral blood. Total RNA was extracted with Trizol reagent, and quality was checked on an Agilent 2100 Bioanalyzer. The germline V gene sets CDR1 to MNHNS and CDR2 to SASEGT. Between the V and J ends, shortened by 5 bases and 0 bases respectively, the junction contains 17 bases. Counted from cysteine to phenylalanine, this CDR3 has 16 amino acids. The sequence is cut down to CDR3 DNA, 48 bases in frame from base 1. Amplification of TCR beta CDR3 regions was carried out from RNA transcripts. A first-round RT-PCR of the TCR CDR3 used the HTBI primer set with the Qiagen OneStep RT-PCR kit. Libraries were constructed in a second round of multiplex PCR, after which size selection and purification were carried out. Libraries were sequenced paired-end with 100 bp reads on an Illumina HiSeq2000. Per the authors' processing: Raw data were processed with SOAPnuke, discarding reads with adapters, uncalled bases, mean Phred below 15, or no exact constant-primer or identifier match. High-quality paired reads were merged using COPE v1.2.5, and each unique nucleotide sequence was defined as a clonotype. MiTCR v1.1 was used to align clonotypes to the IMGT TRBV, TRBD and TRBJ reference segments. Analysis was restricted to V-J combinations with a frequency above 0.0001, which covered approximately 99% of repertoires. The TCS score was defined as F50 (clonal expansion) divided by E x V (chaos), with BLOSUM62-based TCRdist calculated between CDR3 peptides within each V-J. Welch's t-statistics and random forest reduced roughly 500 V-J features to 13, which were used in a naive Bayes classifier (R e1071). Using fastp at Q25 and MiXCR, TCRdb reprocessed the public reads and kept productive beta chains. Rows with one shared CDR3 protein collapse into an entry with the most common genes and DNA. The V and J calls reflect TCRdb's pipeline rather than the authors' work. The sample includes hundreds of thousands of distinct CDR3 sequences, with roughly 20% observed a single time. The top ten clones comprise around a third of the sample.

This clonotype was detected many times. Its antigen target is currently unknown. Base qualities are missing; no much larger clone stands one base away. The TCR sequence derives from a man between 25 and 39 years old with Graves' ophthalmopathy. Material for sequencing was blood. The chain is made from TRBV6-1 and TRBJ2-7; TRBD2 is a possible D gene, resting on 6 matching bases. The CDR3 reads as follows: CASSSNIAESSYEQYF. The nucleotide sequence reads TGTGCCAGCAGTTCAAATATAGCGGAAAGCTCCTACGAGCAGTACTTC.